This passage covers 32 T cell receptor beta chains from one sample sequenced in a study of CD8 T cells in ankylosing spondylitis (dated by TCRdb to about 2017). Library method: 5' RACE. Sequenced using an Illumina HiSeq 2500. Using fastp trimming at Q25 and MiXCR clonotype assembly, TCRdb reanalyzed the public sequencing data and kept in-frame beta chains. Rows with a matching CDR3 protein are joined into one entry that keeps the most common DNA and genes. This sample holds a few hundred thousand distinct CDR3 sequences; around 18% were observed only once. The ten largest clones take up less than 9% of the sample. Material for sequencing was blood, either unsorted or a sorted T cell fraction (not recorded which). Receptors were obtained from a male donor with ankylosing spondylitis or in good health (not recorded which).

The J gene is TRBJ1-1, the V gene TRBV12-3 or TRBV12-4, with a tentative D call TRBD1 (5 bases). The V end was cut by 7 bases, the J end by 2 bases, with 14 bases between. The CDR3 is 14 amino acids. Here the CDR3 reads CASIRAGGNTEAFF. CDR3 in DNA: TGTGCCAGCATACGAGCTGGGGGAAACACTGAAGCTTTCTTT.

A few counts support this clonotype. This chain joins TRBV20-1 and TRBJ2-2; 8 bases agree with TRBD1. Trimming cost V 3 bases and J 6 bases; bases outside gene matches: 0. Per the germline V gene, CDR1 is DFQATT and CDR2 is SNEGSKA (reference sequence). This CDR3 region has 12 residues. The CDR3 DNA is TGCAGTGCTAGGGACAGGGCCGGGGAGCTGTTTTTT. It encodes CSARDRAGELFF.

This clonotype has just a few counts. The V call is TRBV20-1, the J call TRBJ2-1; D is uncertain. Germline-derived CDR1 and CDR2 are DFQATT and SNEGSKA (reference sequence). The CDR3 is 12 residues long. With 1 base removed from V and 9 bases from J, the gap between germline ends came to 10 bases. The CDR3 loop is CSARVRNSEQFF. DNA of the CDR3: TGCAGTGCTAGAGTCCGGAATTCTGAGCAGTTCTTC.

CDR3 DNA sequence: TGTGCCAGCAGTCCCATGAGTCGGGGGGGCGGGGAGACCCAGTACTTC. Amino acid sequence: CASSPMSRGGGETQYF. V usage is TRBV3-1 and J usage is TRBJ2-5; 8 bases match TRBD2. Germline loops: CDR1 LGHDT, CDR2 YNNKEL (reference sequence). With V trimmed by 6 bases and J by 5 bases, 14 bases remained unmatched. The CDR3 is 16 residues long.

This clonotype was observed at least ten times. This chain connects TRBV29-1 to TRBJ2-1; D may be TRBD1 (5 bases). The CDR3 runs to 14 residues. The ends were cut back, 4 bases at V and 0 bases at J, with 10 bases in the middle. CDR1 is SQVTM, CDR2 ANQGSEA, per germline. The chain's CDR3 is CSVGGISSYNEQFF. CDR3 in DNA: TGCAGCGTTGGGGGCATTAGCTCCTACAATGAGCAGTTCTTC.

This clonotype was detected only a few times. The gene calls are TRBV12-3 or TRBV12-4 and TRBJ1-6; TRBD1 matches at 8 bases. J lost 10 bases, V lost 6 bases, and 11 bases had no gene match. CDR3 size: 15 residues. Here the CDR3 DNA reads TGTGCCAGCAGCCTCGGGACAGGTCTGGGATCACCCCTCCACTTT. This codes for CASSLGTGLGSPLHF.

This clonotype was picked up many times. J is TRBJ2-1 and V is TRBV5-1; TRBD1 agrees at 7 bases. The germline gives CDR1 SGHRS, CDR2 YFSETQ. V lost 0 bases to trimming and J lost 2 bases; unmatched junction nucleotides: 2. The CDR3 sequence is 15 residues long. In DNA form, the CDR3 reads TGCGCCAGCAGCTTGGAAACAGGGGCCTACAATGAGCAGTTCTTC. Its translation: CASSLETGAYNEQFF.

This clonotype was seen a few times. The rearrangement links TRBV12-3 or TRBV12-4 to TRBJ2-1; 8 bases fit TRBD2. The CDR3 loop spans 14 amino acids. The V gene end was trimmed by 8 bases and the J gene end by 6 bases; junction bases not matched to a gene: 9. CDR3 sequence (DNA): TGTGCCAGCGTAGGACTAGCCCCCGTCAATGAGCAGTTCTTC. It encodes CASVGLAPVNEQFF.

There are many counts of this clonotype. The chain carries TRBV12-5 and TRBJ2-3; 10 bases agree with TRBD2. V lost 4 bases and J lost 2; bases outside the gene matches: 12. The CDR3 spans 18 residues. CDR1 is LGHNT and CDR2 is FRNRAP in the germline V gene. The CDR3 region is CASGSYSTGLAVTDTQYF. The CDR3 nucleotides are TGTGCTAGTGGTTCATACTCCACCGGACTAGCGGTCACAGATACGCAGTATTTT.

The chain carries TRBV7-6 and TRBJ2-5, with TRBD2 matching 9 bases. CDR3 length: 16 amino acids. CDR1 and CDR2 from the germline V gene are SGHVS and FNYEAQ. The ends lost 1 base at V and 5 bases at J; junction bases unmatched: 8. Written as DNA, the CDR3 is TGTGCCAGCAGCTTAGTTAGCGGGAGTGGGGCGGAGACCCAGTACTTC. Encoded protein: CASSLVSGSGAETQYF.

This clonotype has at least ten counts. The V gene is TRBV20-1, the J gene TRBJ1-3; the D is unclear. The CDR3 spans 14 residues. Per the germline V gene, CDR1 is DFQATT and CDR2 is SNEGSKA (reference sequence). Trimming left V 1 base short and J 0 bases short, with 7 bases between. The CDR3 spells CSARVRSSGNTIYF. The DNA for the CDR3 is TGCAGTGCTAGAGTTAGGTCCTCTGGAAACACCATATATTTT.

There are a few counts of this clonotype. V is TRBV20-1 and J is TRBJ2-3, with D possibly matching TRBD2 (5 bases). This CDR3 region has 15 residues. Germline V gives CDR1 DFQATT, CDR2 SNEGSKA (reference sequence). Trimming removed 5 bases at V and 2 bases at J, with 17 bases between. CDR3 DNA: TGCAGTGCTGCACTAGAACTCCTTGTCACAGATACGCAGTATTTT. It encodes CSAALELLVTDTQYF.

V gene TRBV28 combines with J gene TRBJ1-2, with D unclear. V dropped 5 bases and J dropped 1 base, with 5 bases sitting between them. CDR1 is MDHEN, CDR2 SYDVKM, per germline. The CDR3 runs 12 residues. The CDR3 nucleotides read TGTGCCAGCAGTAAGCTTAACTATGGCTACACCTTC. This gives the protein CASSKLNYGYTF.

This clonotype was picked up a small number of times. This CDR3 reads CASRTLDRLAKNIQYF. In DNA, the CDR3 is TGTGCCAGCAGAACCCTGGACAGGTTAGCCAAAAACATTCAGTACTTC. This chain joins TRBV6-1 and TRBJ2-4; 7 bases are shared with TRBD1. CDR1 and CDR2 (germline): MNHNS, SASEGT. The CDR3 is made up of 16 amino acids. V lost 6 bases to trimming and J lost 0 bases; unmatched junction nucleotides: 8.

There are a few counts of this clonotype. The V call is TRBV20-1, the J call TRBJ2-5; 7 nucleotides align to TRBD2. Germline V gives CDR1 DFQATT, CDR2 SNEGSKA (reference sequence). V was pared by 5 bases and J by 2 bases, with 8 bases of the junction left unmatched. The CDR3 sequence is 14 residues long. The CDR3, as DNA: TGCAGTGCTCTACAAATAGCGGGTCAAGAGACCCAGTACTTC. It is translated as CSALQIAGQETQYF.

This sequence joins TRBV5-1 and TRBJ2-2; possible D gene TRBD1, 6 bases. Germline V lookup: CDR1 SGHRS, CDR2 YFSETQ. V was clipped by 4 bases and J by 8 bases, with 18 bases between them. The CDR3 extends over 15 amino acids. This CDR3 is CASSQEQGPWGELFF. The CDR3, as DNA: TGCGCCAGCAGCCAAGAACAGGGACCTTGGGGGGAGCTGTTTTTT. Full variable domain (remainder filled in from reference TRBV5-1 and TRBJ2-2): KAGVTQTPRYLIKTRGQQVTLSCSPISGHRSVSWYQQTPGQGLQFLFEYFSETQRNKGNFPGRFSGRQFSNSRSEMNVSTLELGDSALYLCASSQEQGPWGELFFGEGSRLTVL.

Written as DNA, the CDR3 is TGTGCGGGAACTCGGACTAGCGGGAACGGCACAGATACGCAGTATTTT. As protein: CAGTRTSGNGTDTQYF. V and J are TRBV10-3 and TRBJ2-3, with 12 bases that match TRBD2. The CDR3 length is 16 residues. Germline V gene data show CDR1 as ENHRY and CDR2 as SYGVKD.

This clonotype appeared a few times. The chain's CDR3 is CASMNSGRTADTQYF. The CDR3 DNA sequence: TGTGCCAGCATGAATAGCGGGAGGACGGCAGATACGCAGTATTTT. The chain uses TRBV28 and TRBJ2-3; 10 bases align to TRBD2. This CDR3 is built from 15 residues. The V gene's germline CDR1 is MDHEN and CDR2 SYDVKM. After removal of 7 bases from V and 4 bases from J, the junction contained 8 bases not matched to a gene.

V and J are TRBV5-1 and TRBJ1-1; a possible D gene is TRBD1 (5 bases). V was shortened by 4 bases and J by 6 bases, with 19 bases between the two germline ends. Germline assignment: CDR1 SGHRS and CDR2 YFSETQ. The CDR3 loop spans 15 amino acids. The CDR3 loop is CASSPRDGRASEAFF. Here the CDR3 DNA reads TGCGCCAGCAGCCCCCGGGACGGGAGAGCCTCTGAAGCTTTCTTT.

This clonotype was detected only a few times. The rearrangement links TRBV7-3 to TRBJ2-1, with 8 bases aligning to TRBD2. The trim removed 1 base at V and 7 bases at J, leaving 9 bases unmatched. The CDR3 contains 16 residues. Germline CDR1 is SGHTA and CDR2 is FQGTGA. Here the CDR3 reads CASSLISGGAVNEQFF. For the CDR3, the DNA is TGTGCCAGCAGCTTAATATCGGGGGGGGCTGTTAATGAGCAGTTCTTC.

The rearrangement uses TRBV3-1 and TRBJ2-1, with 7 bases that match TRBD2. This CDR3 is 16 amino acids long. Trimming took 4 bases from V and 0 from J; bases not matched to a gene: 6. CDR1 and CDR2 (germline): LGHDT, YNNKEL (reference sequence). For the CDR3, the DNA is TGTGCCAGCAGCCCTCAGCGGGGCAGCTCCTACAATGAGCAGTTCTTC. Protein sequence: CASSPQRGSSYNEQFF.

This clonotype occurred a few times. This rearrangement joins TRBV19 to TRBJ1-5, with TRBD1 matching 8 bases. Germline CDR1 LNHDA, CDR2 SQIVND (reference sequence). The ends lost 0 bases at V and 2 bases at J; junction bases unmatched: 6. This CDR3 region has 17 residues. The CDR3 loop is CASSIDLRGLGNQPQHF. CDR3 DNA sequence: TGTGCCAGTAGTATAGATCTCAGGGGGCTCGGCAATCAGCCCCAGCATTTT.

This clonotype was counted a few times. The gene calls are TRBV15 and TRBJ1-5; possible D gene TRBD1, 5 bases. The CDR3 spans 14 residues. Germline CDR1 and CDR2: LNHNV and YYDKDF (reference sequence). V lost 5 bases and J lost 4, with 12 bases in between. The CDR3 loop reads CATSLAGGNQPQHF. CDR3 nucleotides: TGTGCCACCAGCTTAGCGGGGGGGAATCAGCCCCAGCATTTT.

The V gene is TRBV7-6, the J gene TRBJ2-7; TRBD1 is a possible D gene (6 bases). Trimming shortened V by 5 bases and J by 3 bases, and 11 bases separated the two germline ends. The CDR3 contains 13 residues. In germline, CDR1 is SGHVS, CDR2 FNYEAQ. The CDR3 region is CASSPGQHYEQYV. CDR3 in DNA: TGTGCCAGCAGCCCTGGACAGCACTACGAGCAGTACGTC.

This chain uses TRBV12-3 or TRBV12-4 with TRBJ1-2; D is perhaps TRBD1 (6 bases). V was trimmed by 5 bases and J by 3 bases, leaving 16 bases between them. The CDR3 sequence is 15 residues long. Here the CDR3 reads CASSIDPGGYYGYTF. The DNA of the CDR3 is TGTGCCAGCAGTATCGACCCCGGGGGCTACTATGGCTACACCTTC.

This clonotype was observed at least ten times. CDR3 DNA: TGCGCCAGCAGCTTGATTTTGGGGGGTGGCGAGCAGTACGTC. It codes for CASSLILGGGEQYV. This chain connects TRBV5-1 to TRBJ2-7; tentatively, D is TRBD2 (6 bases). In germline, CDR1 is SGHRS, CDR2 YFSETQ. The V end was cut by 1 base, the J end by 6 bases, with 14 bases between. CDR3 length: 14 residues.

The V gene is TRBV2, the J gene TRBJ1-2, with D unresolved. The CDR3 consists of 11 residues. Germline lookup yields CDR1 SNHLY and CDR2 FYNNEI. V was clipped by 4 bases and J by 5 bases, with 5 bases between them. CDR3 sequence: CASSARYGYTF. The DNA for the CDR3 is TGTGCCAGCAGTGCCCGGTATGGCTACACCTTC.

This chain links TRBV4-1 with TRBJ1-6; D unclear. Germline CDR1 reads MGHRA; CDR2 reads YSYEKL. The CDR3 is 14 residues long. V lost 0 bases, J lost 6 bases, and 6 bases lay in between. CDR3 loop: CASSQDNRNSPLHF. The CDR3, as DNA: TGCGCCAGCAGCCAAGATAACCGTAATTCACCCCTCCACTTT.

V gene TRBV29-1 combines with J gene TRBJ2-2, with D tentatively TRBD1 (7 bases). CDR1 and CDR2 (germline): SQVTM, ANQGSEA. This CDR3 spans 14 amino acids. V lost 6 bases and J 2 bases, leaving 13 bases between the germline ends. Here the CDR3 reads CSVAGGSNTGELFF. CDR3 sequence (DNA): TGCAGCGTGGCAGGGGGGAGTAACACCGGGGAGCTGTTTTTT.

This clonotype was detected only a few times. The gene calls are TRBV24-1 and TRBJ1-2; D not certain. The CDR3 runs 15 residues. V lost 2 bases and J 0 bases, leaving 9 bases between the germline ends. Germline lookup yields CDR1 KGHDR and CDR2 SFDVKD. The CDR3 DNA is TGTGCCACCAGTGATTCAGGAGCCGCTAACTATGGCTACACCTTC. Its protein product is CATSDSGAANYGYTF.

The sample holds a few counts of this clonotype. The chain joins TRBV6-4 to TRBJ2-7; weak D call: TRBD1 (8 bases). The V end was cut by 6 bases, the J end by 3 bases, with 18 bases between. The CDR3 extends over 15 amino acids. Germline CDR1 MRHNA, CDR2 SNTAGT. The chain's CDR3 is CASSPGLGQGYEQYV. DNA for the CDR3: TGTGCCAGCAGCCCCGGACTAGGACAGGGCTACGAGCAGTACGTC.

The V gene is TRBV6-1, the J gene TRBJ1-2; D is uncertain. Trimming shortened V by 0 bases and J by 2 bases, and 4 bases separated the two germline ends. The germline CDR1 and CDR2 sequences are MNHNS and SASEGT. This CDR3 contains 13 residues. In DNA, the CDR3 is TGTGCCAGCAGTGAAGCCCAGAACTATGGCTACACCTTC. This codes for CASSEAQNYGYTF.